The 7 T cell receptor beta chains reported below all come from one sample, sequenced in a study of T cell repertoires in cytomegalovirus infection. TCRdb re-called the reads through MiXCR, storing one row per CDR3 protein. The sample shows around 350,000 distinct CDR3 sequences, roughly 18% of them seen only once. Sample: PBMCs. The receptors originated from a human donor in good health (CMV status not recorded). Some clones in this sample may be carry-over from other donors' samples.

There are a few counts of this clonotype. The chain links TRBV5-6 to TRBJ2-3, with 13 positions matching TRBD2. Germline assignment: CDR1 SGHDT and CDR2 YYEEEE. This CDR3 contains 17 residues. The junction had 10 bases not matched to a gene; V was cut back by 4 bases and J by 5 bases. The CDR3 nucleotides read TGTGCCAGCAGCCAAGGACTAGCGGGGGCCACCGGAGATACGCAGTATTTT. Its translation: CASSQGLAGATGDTQYF.

The chain links TRBV7-6 to TRBJ2-5; no clear D gene. V was trimmed by 5 bases and J by 4 bases, leaving 8 bases between them. CDR1 and CDR2 from the germline V gene are SGHVS and FNYEAQ. The CDR3 is made up of 12 amino acids. CDR3 DNA sequence: TGTGCCAGCAGCCCCCCCCTAGAGACCCAGTACTTC. This translates into CASSPPLETQYF.

The genes are TRBV12-5 and TRBJ2-7; 8 bases are shared with TRBD2. This CDR3 spans 15 amino acids. Germline V gene data show CDR1 as LGHNT and CDR2 as FRNRAP. V trimming: 3 bases; J trimming: 2 bases; junction bases outside the gene matches: 6. CDR3 nucleotide sequence: TGTGCTAGTGGTTTTGCGACTAGCGATACCTACGAGCAGTACTTC. It codes for CASGFATSDTYEQYF.

This clonotype was observed many times. The genes are TRBV7-2 and TRBJ2-2; D uncertain. Per germline, CDR1 SGHTA and CDR2 FQGNSA. There are 14 residues in the CDR3. With 1 base removed from V and 3 bases from J, the gap between germline ends came to 6 bases. CDR3 in DNA: TGTGCCAGCAGCTTAGGGCCCTACACCGGGGAGCTGTTTTTT. Protein: CASSLGPYTGELFF.

V is TRBV24-1 and J is TRBJ1-2, with TRBD1 matching over 11 bases. Germline V gene lookup returns CDR1 KGHDR and CDR2 SFDVKD. This CDR3 spans 16 amino acids. The junction had 6 bases not matched to a gene; V was cut back by 3 bases and J by 4 bases. This chain's CDR3 is CATSDDGQGAGYGYTF. CDR3 coding DNA: TGTGCCACCAGTGATGACGGACAGGGGGCCGGCTATGGCTACACCTTC.

A remark on this clonotype: Sequence at one end of the junction differs from germline and may be a read error. This chain connects TRBV5-4 to TRBJ1-3; no definite D call. Germline-derived CDR1 and CDR2 are SGHNT and YYREEE (reference sequence). The length of the CDR3 is 17 residues. CDR3 loop: CACSLVFGKNSGNTIYF. The CDR3 DNA reads as TGTGCCTGCAGCTTGGTTTTCGGAAAAAACTCTGGAAACACCATATATTTT.

At least ten counts were recorded for this clonotype. The chain is built from TRBV7-2 and TRBJ1-6; D not certain. Trimming cost V 5 bases and J 0 bases, with 8 bases left between them. CDR3 size: 15 residues. Germline V CDR1 and CDR2: SGHTA, FQGNSA. The CDR3 DNA reads TGTGCCAGCAGCCCCTGGACCTCCTATAATTCACCCCTCCACTTT. Protein product: CASSPWTSYNSPLHF.